This TCR beta chain comes out of a study of T cell responses to AZD1222 COVID-19 vaccine. Findings and caveats of the study: Along spike, vaccine-associated CD4 TCRs were found throughout, with dominance at 160-218 and 743-854. Spike-specific TCR repertoires showed rising breadth and depth after two AZD1222 doses.

Using immunoSEQ multiplex PCR, the repertoire was profiled, and TCRdb retains in-frame clones only, with some absent. The sample lists 150,000 or so clones, 88% occurring once. This clone was recorded once. Antigen unknown. Specimen: peripheral blood, collected on day 0 of AZD1222 vaccination. The origin of this receptor is an adult in good health.

This CDR3 is CASRRTQYNEQFF. As DNA, the CDR3 is TGTGCCAGCAGAAGGACGCAATACAATGAGCAGTTCTTC. The genes are TRBV6-5 and TRBJ2-1; D ambiguous. CDR1 and CDR2 from the germline V gene are MNHEY and SVGAGI. Between the trimmed V and J ends, which lost 6 bases and 4 bases, there was a span of 10 bases. The CDR3 has 13 residues.